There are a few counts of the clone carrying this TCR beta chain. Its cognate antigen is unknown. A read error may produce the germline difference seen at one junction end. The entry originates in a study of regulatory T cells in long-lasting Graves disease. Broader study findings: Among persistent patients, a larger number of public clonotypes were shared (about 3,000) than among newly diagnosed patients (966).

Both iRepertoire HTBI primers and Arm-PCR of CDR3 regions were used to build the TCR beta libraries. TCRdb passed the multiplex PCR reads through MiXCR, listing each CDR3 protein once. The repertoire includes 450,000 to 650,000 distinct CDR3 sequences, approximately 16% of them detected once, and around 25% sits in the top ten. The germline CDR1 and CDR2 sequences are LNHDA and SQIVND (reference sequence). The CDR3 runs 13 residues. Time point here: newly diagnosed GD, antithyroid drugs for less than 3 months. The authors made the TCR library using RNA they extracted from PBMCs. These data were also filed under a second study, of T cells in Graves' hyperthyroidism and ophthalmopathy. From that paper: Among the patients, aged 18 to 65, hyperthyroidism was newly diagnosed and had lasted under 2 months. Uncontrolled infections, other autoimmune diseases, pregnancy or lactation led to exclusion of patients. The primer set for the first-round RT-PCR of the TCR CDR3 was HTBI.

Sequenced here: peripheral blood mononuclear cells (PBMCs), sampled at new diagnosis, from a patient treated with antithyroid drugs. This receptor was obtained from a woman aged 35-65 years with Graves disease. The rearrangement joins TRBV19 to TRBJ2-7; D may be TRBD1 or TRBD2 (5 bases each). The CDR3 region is CASGIGTLGEQYF. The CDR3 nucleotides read TGTGCCAGTGGTATAGGGACCCTCGGGGAGCAGTACTTC. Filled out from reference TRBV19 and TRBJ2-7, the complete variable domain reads DGGITQSPKYLFRKEGQNVTLSCEQNLNHDAMYWYRQDPGQGLRLIYYSQIVNDFQKGDIAEGYSVSREKKESFPLTVTSAQKNPTAFYLCASGIGTLGEQYFGPGTRLTVT.